This entry lists 27 T cell receptor beta chains sequenced from one sample in a study of T cell responses to AZD1222 COVID-19 vaccine. Data came from immunoSEQ multiplex PCR; TCRdb stores just in-frame clones and leaves some out. The data contain around 100,000 clones, 90% to 95% of them seen just once; the ten biggest clones take up 2% to 2.5%. The sequences come from peripheral blood, collected on day 0 of AZD1222 vaccination. The origin of the receptors is an adult in good health.

The CDR3 is CASSVGWGSSYEQYF. CDR3 DNA sequence: TGTGCCAGCAGCGTAGGATGGGGGAGTTCCTACGAGCAGTACTTC. V usage is TRBV9 and J usage is TRBJ2-7; D tentatively reads TRBD1 or TRBD2 (5 bases each). The germline CDR1 and CDR2 sequences are SGDLS and YYNGEE. The CDR3 has 15 amino acids. V lost 0 bases and J 1 base, leaving 11 bases between the germline ends.

The table lists this clone with a few counts. The genes are TRBV20-1 and TRBJ2-7; TRBD2 matches at 15 bases. CDR1 is DFQATT and CDR2 is SNEGSKA in the germline V gene (reference sequence). V trimming: 3 bases; J trimming: 0 bases; junction bases outside the gene matches: 12. The CDR3 totals 19 residues. The CDR3 DNA reads TGCAGTGCTAGTAGTATGGGACTAGCGGGGGGCTATGGCTCCTACGAGCAGTACTTC. It codes for CSASSMGLAGGYGSYEQYF.

The rearrangement joins TRBV5-1 to TRBJ2-7; D might be TRBD1 or TRBD2, each matching 6 bases. Trimming left V 2 bases short and J 2 bases short, with 11 bases between. Germline V CDR1 and CDR2: SGHRS, YFSETQ. The CDR3 length is 14 residues. CDR3 bases: TGCGCCAGCAGCTTCCTAGGGGGGACCTACGAGCAGTACTTC. The encoded protein is CASSFLGGTYEQYF.

This rearrangement joins TRBV27 to TRBJ1-5; no definite D call. The CDR3 has 15 amino acids. Germline lookup yields CDR1 MNHEY and CDR2 SMNVEV (reference sequence). The ends were cut back, 0 bases at V and 3 bases at J, with 9 bases in the middle. The CDR3 nucleotides read TGTGCCAGCAGTTTATCGGCAGGAATCAATCAGCCCCAGCATTTT. Its translation: CASSLSAGINQPQHF.

The chain uses TRBV14 and TRBJ1-2; D remains unclear. The germline V and J ends were trimmed by 4 bases and 0 bases, with 12 bases remaining between them. The germline V gene has CDR1 SGHDN and CDR2 FVKESK. This CDR3 has 15 amino acids. The CDR3 nucleotides read TGTGCCAGCAGCCCCCGTAGGTCGCCTAACTATGGCTACACCTTC. This gives the protein CASSPRRSPNYGYTF.

The chain recombines TRBV18 with TRBJ1-5; tentatively, D is TRBD1 (5 bases). The germline gives CDR1 KGHSH, CDR2 LQKENI. Trimming shortened V by 3 bases and J by 7 bases, and 10 bases separated the two germline ends. The CDR3 runs 13 residues. The CDR3 DNA reads TGTGCCAGCTCACCCTCCGGGGACCAGCCCCAGCATTTT. This codes for CASSPSGDQPQHF.

The chain joins TRBV12-3 or TRBV12-4 to TRBJ1-2; D is undetermined. The CDR3 spans 11 residues. V shed 8 bases and J shed 2 bases, with 6 bases lying between them. For the CDR3, the DNA is TGTGCCAGCGACCAGAACTATGGCTACACCTTC. Encoded protein: CASDQNYGYTF.

The V gene is TRBV7-3, the J gene TRBJ1-1; D perhaps matches TRBD1 (5 bases). The V end was cut by 2 bases, the J end by 1 base, with 14 bases between. This CDR3 region has 16 residues. CDR1 SGHTA and CDR2 FQGTGA come from the germline V gene. CDR3 sequence reads: CASSLGQTEPNTEAFF. CDR3 coding DNA: TGTGCCAGCAGCTTAGGGCAGACAGAACCGAACACTGAAGCTTTCTTT.

V usage is TRBV29-1 and J usage is TRBJ2-7, with a weak D call TRBD1 (8 bases). V lost 6 bases, J lost 0 bases, and 18 bases lay in between. This CDR3 region has 15 residues. CDR1 is SQVTM, CDR2 ANQGSEA, per germline. The CDR3 coding sequence is TGCAGCGTGTGGGGGGGACAGGAGAGCTCCTACGAGCAGTACTTC. Its protein is CSVWGGQESSYEQYF.

The CDR3 reads CASSESNYGYTF. The CDR3, as DNA: TGTGCCAGCAGTGAATCTAACTATGGCTACACCTTC. This chain uses TRBV2 with TRBJ1-2; D unclear. Germline V CDR1 and CDR2: SNHLY, FYNNEI. The CDR3 runs 12 residues. Trimming cost V 2 bases and J 0 bases, with 1 base left between them.

The chain joins TRBV3-1 (or the pseudogene TRBV3-2) to TRBJ2-1, with unresolved D. CDR1 and CDR2 (germline): LGHDT, YNNKEL (reference sequence). With 2 bases removed from V and 6 bases from J, the gap between germline ends came to 5 bases. This CDR3 region has 12 residues. The CDR3 spells CASSQISNEQFF. The DNA for the CDR3 is TGTGCCAGCAGCCAAATCTCCAATGAGCAGTTCTTC.

J is TRBJ1-1 and V is TRBV10-3; D possibly corresponds to TRBD1 (5 bases). There are 15 residues in the CDR3. CDR1 and CDR2 from the germline V gene are ENHRY and SYGVKD. The ends were cut back, 2 bases at V and 0 bases at J, with 10 bases in the middle. CDR3 in DNA: TGTGCCATCAGTGAGGAGCCGGGGGTGAACACTGAAGCTTTCTTT. This sequence encodes CAISEEPGVNTEAFF.

The CDR3 coding sequence is TGTGCCAGCAGCCCGGGGAGAGGGCCCTACGAGCAGTACTTC. Its translation: CASSPGRGPYEQYF. The V and J genes are TRBV7-3 and TRBJ2-7; weak D call: TRBD2 (5 bases). The V end was cut by 5 bases, the J end by 2 bases, with 13 bases between. The CDR3 loop spans 14 amino acids. In germline, CDR1 is SGHTA, CDR2 FQGTGA.

This chain joins TRBV28 and TRBJ1-5, with D tentatively TRBD1 (5 bases). V was clipped by 11 bases and J by 1 base, with 12 bases between them. The germline V gene has CDR1 MDHEN and CDR2 SYDVKM. The CDR3 covers 13 residues. The CDR3 coding sequence is TGTGCCGCCGCGGGGGTGAGCAATCAGCCCCAGCATTTT. Translated, it gives CAAAGVSNQPQHF. The variable domain in full, completed from reference TRBV28 and TRBJ1-5, reads DVKVTQSSRYLVKRTGEKVFLECVQDMDHENMFWYRQDPGLGLRLIYFSYDVKMKEKGDIPEGYSVSREKKERFSLILESASTNQTSMYLCAAAGVSNQPQHFGDGTRLSIL.

This chain joins TRBV10-3 and TRBJ1-1, with D hard to call. The V end lost 4 bases, the J end lost 4 bases, and 10 bases lay between the germline ends. Germline V gene sequence: CDR1 ENHRY, CDR2 SYGVKD. This CDR3 contains 13 residues. CDR3 in amino acids: CAISAPTSTEAFF. Written as DNA, the CDR3 is TGTGCCATCAGTGCCCCTACGAGCACTGAAGCTTTCTTT.

This rearrangement joins TRBV3-1 (or the pseudogene TRBV3-2) to TRBJ1-6; D not certain. The CDR3 runs to 13 residues. The germline V gene encodes CDR1 LGHDT and CDR2 YNNKEL (reference sequence). Trimming took off 4 bases at V and 10 bases at J, with 11 bases between the two ends. The CDR3, as DNA: TGTGCCAGCAGCCTCAATATGGGGTCACCCCTCCACTTT. As protein: CASSLNMGSPLHF.

The chain carries TRBV4-1 and TRBJ1-1; D uncertain. With 0 bases removed from V and 0 bases from J, the gap between germline ends came to 11 bases. The CDR3 sequence is 16 residues long. CDR1 is MGHRA, CDR2 YSYEKL, per germline. The CDR3 DNA is TGCGCCAGCAGCCAAGATAGAGGGCAGGTGAACACTGAAGCTTTCTTT. Translation gives CASSQDRGQVNTEAFF.

CDR3 sequence reads: CSAREDREAFF. The CDR3 region has the DNA TGCAGTGCTAGAGAGGACAGAGAAGCTTTCTTT. The chain combines TRBV20-1 with TRBJ1-1, with D tentatively TRBD1 (6 bases). The CDR3 totals 11 residues. Germline CDR1 DFQATT, CDR2 SNEGSKA (reference sequence). Trimming removed 0 bases from V and 8 bases from J, with 7 bases in between.

The chain links TRBV7-8 to TRBJ1-2; unclear D gene. The V and J ends lost 5 bases and 9 bases respectively, with 10 bases between them. Germline V gives CDR1 SGHVS, CDR2 FQNEAQ. The CDR3 consists of 11 residues. The CDR3, as DNA: TGTGCCAGCAGCCCGGGGTTGCGCTACACCTTC. Amino acid sequence: CASSPGLRYTF. Looking up the rest from reference TRBV7-8 and TRBJ1-2 gives the full variable domain: GAGVSQSPRYKVAKRGQDVALRCDPISGHVSLFWYQQALGQGPEFLTYFQNEAQLDKSGLPSDRFFAERPEGSVSTLKIQRTQQEDSAVYLCASSPGLRYTFGSGTRLTVV.

The rearrangement links TRBV29-1 to TRBJ1-1; D possibly corresponds to TRBD1 (5 bases). Germline V gives CDR1 SQVTM, CDR2 ANQGSEA. The V gene lost 3 bases and the J gene lost 7 bases, with 12 bases spanning the gap. The CDR3 has 12 residues. This CDR3 reads CSVDPGQREAFF. The CDR3, as DNA: TGCAGCGTTGACCCCGGACAACGTGAAGCTTTCTTT.

CDR3 protein: CASSLTDPNEKLFF. The CDR3 bases are TGTGCCAGCAGCTTAACGGACCCGAATGAAAAACTGTTTTTT. The chain recombines TRBV7-9 with TRBJ1-4; D call uncertain. The germline CDR1 and CDR2 sequences are SEHNR and FQNEAQ (reference sequence). V was cut by 2 bases and J by 5 bases, with 9 bases left in between. The CDR3 loop spans 14 amino acids.

This chain uses TRBV7-2 with TRBJ2-5, with D unresolved. V shed 5 bases and J shed 3 bases, with 16 bases lying between them. There are 15 residues in the CDR3. The germline V gene has CDR1 SGHTA and CDR2 FQGNSA. CDR3 DNA sequence: TGTGCCAGCAGCCCCTCATCAGGCATTAAAGAGACCCAGTACTTC. Amino acids: CASSPSSGIKETQYF. Looking up the rest from reference TRBV7-2 and TRBJ2-5 gives the full variable domain: GAGVSQSPSNKVTEKGKDVELRCDPISGHTALYWYRQSLGQGLEFLIYFQGNSAPDKSGLPSDRFSAERTGGSVSTLTIQRTQQEDSAVYLCASSPSSGIKETQYFGPGTRLLVL.

The genes are TRBV5-1 and TRBJ1-4, with D possibly TRBD1 on 5 matching bases. Trimming left V 2 bases short and J 8 bases short, with 13 bases between. CDR3 length: 14 residues. The germline gives CDR1 SGHRS, CDR2 YFSETQ. This chain's CDR3 is CASSLSGTLEKLFF. CDR3 coding DNA: TGCGCCAGCAGCTTATCCGGGACGCTAGAAAAACTGTTTTTT. Combining the CDR3 with reference TRBV5-1 and TRBJ1-4 gives the whole variable domain KAGVTQTPRYLIKTRGQQVTLSCSPISGHRSVSWYQQTPGQGLQFLFEYFSETQRNKGNFPGRFSGRQFSNSRSEMNVSTLELGDSALYLCASSLSGTLEKLFFGSGTQLSVL.

CDR3 sequence: CASKLALGAQPQHF. CDR3 in DNA: TGTGCCAGCAAGCTTGCATTGGGGGCTCAGCCCCAGCATTTT. This chain connects TRBV5-5 to TRBJ1-5; tentatively, D is TRBD1 (6 bases). The germline V and J ends were trimmed by 6 bases and 6 bases, with 16 bases remaining between them. Per germline, CDR1 SGHKS and CDR2 YYEKEE (reference sequence). CDR3 size: 14 residues.

V usage is TRBV27 and J usage is TRBJ1-4; D is unresolved. This CDR3 has 13 amino acids. CDR1 MNHEY and CDR2 SMNVEV come from the germline V gene (reference sequence). The V end lost 0 bases, the J end lost 3 bases, and 2 bases lay between the germline ends. The CDR3 protein is CASSLSPNEKLFF. The CDR3 bases are TGTGCCAGCAGTTTATCACCTAATGAAAAACTGTTTTTT. Looking up the rest from reference TRBV27 and TRBJ1-4 gives the full variable domain: EAQVTQNPRYLITVTGKKLTVTCSQNMNHEYMSWYRQDPGLGLRQIYYSMNVEVTDKGDVPEGYKVSRKEKRNFPLILESPSPNQTSLYFCASSLSPNEKLFFGSGTQLSVL.

J is TRBJ1-6 and V is TRBV10-3; unclear D gene. V was pared by 10 bases and J by 1 base, with 11 bases between. The length of the CDR3 is 14 residues. The V gene's germline CDR1 is ENHRY and CDR2 SYGVKD. In nucleotides, the CDR3 is TGTGCCACTTCAAGGACTTCCTATAATTCACCCCTCCACTTT. Protein: CATSRTSYNSPLHF.

This chain links TRBV6-5 with TRBJ1-2; TRBD1 matches at 10 bases. Per germline, CDR1 MNHEY and CDR2 SVGAGI. The V and J ends lost 6 bases and 5 bases, in that order; junction bases with no gene match: 9. This CDR3 comprises 15 residues. CDR3 region: CASRTTGQGYYGYTF. The CDR3 DNA is TGTGCCAGCAGGACCACGGGACAGGGGTATTATGGCTACACCTTC.